This TCR beta chain is from a study of blood T cell repertoires in COVID-19. Whole-study context: Specimens from acute and convalescent COVID-19 originated in the United States, Italy and Spain. T cells, B-cell-depleted T cells, or PBMCs supplied cDNA or gDNA.

In the original analysis: How many nucleated cells were present was estimated from reference gene primer amplification. Libraries were prepared by immunoSEQ multiplex PCR; TCRdb keeps only in-frame clonotypes and omits some of them. The V and J calls and clone size are taken from that table; D and trimming were inferred from the DNA. Of 300,000 to 500,000 clones in the sample, roughly 90% were seen once. Germline V lookup: CDR1 MNHEY, CDR2 SVGAGI. The CDR3 spans 14 residues. V lost 7 bases to trimming and J lost 5 bases; unmatched junction nucleotides: 9. The rearrangement joins TRBV6-5 to TRBJ1-1; TRBD1 aligns across 8 bases. The material sequenced was PBMCs or T cells enriched from blood (not recorded which). The TCR sequence derives from a woman aged 30 to 39 with acute COVID-19. The CDR3 region is CASTFRTGRTEAFF. The CDR3 nucleotides read TGTGCCAGCACCTTCAGGACAGGGAGGACTGAAGCTTTCTTT.